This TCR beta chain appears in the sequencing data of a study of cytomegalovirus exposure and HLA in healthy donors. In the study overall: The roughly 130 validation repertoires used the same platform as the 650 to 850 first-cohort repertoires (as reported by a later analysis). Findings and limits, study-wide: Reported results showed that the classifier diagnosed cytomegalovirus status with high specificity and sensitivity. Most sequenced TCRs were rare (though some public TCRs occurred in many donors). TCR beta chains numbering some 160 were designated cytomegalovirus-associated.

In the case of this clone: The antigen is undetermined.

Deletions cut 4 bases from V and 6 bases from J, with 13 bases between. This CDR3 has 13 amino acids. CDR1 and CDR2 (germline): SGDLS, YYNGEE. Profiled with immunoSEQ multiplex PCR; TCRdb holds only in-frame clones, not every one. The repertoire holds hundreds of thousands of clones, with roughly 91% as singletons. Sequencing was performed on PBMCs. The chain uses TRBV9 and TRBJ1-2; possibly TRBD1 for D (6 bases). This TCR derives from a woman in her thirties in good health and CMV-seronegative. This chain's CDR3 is CASSTTTGHGYTF. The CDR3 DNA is TGTGCCAGCAGCACAACGACAGGCCATGGCTACACCTTC.